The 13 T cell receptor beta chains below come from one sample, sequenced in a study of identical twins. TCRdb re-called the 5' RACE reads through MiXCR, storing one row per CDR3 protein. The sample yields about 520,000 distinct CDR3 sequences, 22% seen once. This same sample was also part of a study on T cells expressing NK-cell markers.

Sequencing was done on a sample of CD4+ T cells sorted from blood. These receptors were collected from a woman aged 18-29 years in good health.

CDR3 nucleotide sequence: TGTGCCAGCAGTGACCCCTCCGGGCCACAAGAGACCCAGTACTTC. Translated, it gives CASSDPSGPQETQYF. This sequence joins TRBV25-1 and TRBJ2-5; D gene uncertain. V dropped 3 bases and J dropped 2 bases, with 13 bases sitting between them. The germline gives CDR1 MGHDK, CDR2 SYGVNS. This CDR3 is 15 amino acids long. The whole variable domain, remainder taken from reference TRBV25-1 and TRBJ2-5, is EADIYQTPRYLVIGTGKKITLECSQTMGHDKMYWYQQDPGMELHLIHYSYGVNSTEKGDLSSESTVSRIRTEHFPLTLESARPSHTSQYLCASSDPSGPQETQYFGPGTRLLVL.

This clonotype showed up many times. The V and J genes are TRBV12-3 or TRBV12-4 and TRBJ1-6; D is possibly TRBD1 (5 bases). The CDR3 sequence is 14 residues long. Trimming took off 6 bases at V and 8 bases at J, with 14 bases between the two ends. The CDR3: CASRLGGRDSPLHF. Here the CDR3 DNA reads TGTGCCAGCAGATTGGGGGGACGGGATTCACCCCTCCACTTT.

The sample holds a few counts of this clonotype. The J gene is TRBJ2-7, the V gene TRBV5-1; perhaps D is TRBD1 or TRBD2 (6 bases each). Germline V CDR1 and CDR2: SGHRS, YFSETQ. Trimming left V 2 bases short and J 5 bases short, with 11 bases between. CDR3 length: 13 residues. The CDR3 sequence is CASSFQGRNEQYF. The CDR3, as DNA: TGCGCCAGCAGCTTTCAGGGGAGGAACGAGCAGTACTTC.

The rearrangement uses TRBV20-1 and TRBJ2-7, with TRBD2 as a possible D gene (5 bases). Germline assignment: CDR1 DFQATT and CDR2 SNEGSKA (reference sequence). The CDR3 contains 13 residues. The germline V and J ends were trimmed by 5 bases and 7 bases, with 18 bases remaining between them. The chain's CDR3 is CSAHPGLTGEQYF. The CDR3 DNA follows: TGCAGTGCTCACCCGGGATTAACGGGAGAGCAGTACTTC.

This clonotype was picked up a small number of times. DNA of the CDR3: TGTGCCAGCAGTAGACAGCTTAGCAATCAGCCCCAGCATTTT. The encoded protein is CASSRQLSNQPQHF. The chain uses TRBV7-2 and TRBJ1-5; possibly TRBD1 for D (5 bases). Germline values: CDR1 SGHTA, CDR2 FQGNSA. The V end was cut by 6 bases, the J end by 0 bases, with 9 bases between. This CDR3 spans 14 amino acids.

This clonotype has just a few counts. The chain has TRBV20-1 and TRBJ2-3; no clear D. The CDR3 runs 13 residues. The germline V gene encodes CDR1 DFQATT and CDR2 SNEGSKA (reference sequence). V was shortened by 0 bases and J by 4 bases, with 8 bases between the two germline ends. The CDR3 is CSARDNFADTQYF. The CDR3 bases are TGCAGTGCTAGAGATAACTTTGCAGATACGCAGTATTTT.

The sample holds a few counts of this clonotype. CDR3 DNA sequence: TGTGCCAGCAGTGAATCCTGGGTCCCCCCCTATACGCAGTATTTT. Translated: CASSESWVPPYTQYF. This chain uses TRBV25-1 with TRBJ2-3; D unclear. Germline V gene data show CDR1 as MGHDK and CDR2 as SYGVNS. Trimming took 1 base from V and 7 from J, leaving 15 bases between them. The CDR3 spans 15 residues.

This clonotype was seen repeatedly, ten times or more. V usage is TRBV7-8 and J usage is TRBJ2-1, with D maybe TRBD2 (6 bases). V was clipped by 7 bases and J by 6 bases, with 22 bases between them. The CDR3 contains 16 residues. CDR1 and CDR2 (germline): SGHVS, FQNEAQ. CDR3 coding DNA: TGTGCCAGCATCGAACCCGGGACTCCAAGAGCCAATGAGCAGTTCTTC. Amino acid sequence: CASIEPGTPRANEQFF.

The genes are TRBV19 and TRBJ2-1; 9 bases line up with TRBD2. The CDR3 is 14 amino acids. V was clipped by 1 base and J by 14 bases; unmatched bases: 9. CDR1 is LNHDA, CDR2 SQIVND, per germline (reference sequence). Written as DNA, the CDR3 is TGTGCCAGTAGTATAGGGTACCGCGGGGGGGCGAAGTTCTTC. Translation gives CASSIGYRGGAKFF.

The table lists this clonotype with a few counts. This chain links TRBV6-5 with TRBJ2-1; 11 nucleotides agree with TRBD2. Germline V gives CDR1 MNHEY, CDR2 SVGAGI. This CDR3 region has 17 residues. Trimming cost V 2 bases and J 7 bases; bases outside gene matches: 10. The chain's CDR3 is CASSYLITSGSANEQFF. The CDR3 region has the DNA TGTGCCAGCAGTTACCTCATAACTAGCGGGAGTGCGAATGAGCAGTTCTTC.

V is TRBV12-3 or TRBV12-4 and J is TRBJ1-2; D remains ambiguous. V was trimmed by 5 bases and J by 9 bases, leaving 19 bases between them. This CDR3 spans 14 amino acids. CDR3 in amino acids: CASSTQLSGSSYTF. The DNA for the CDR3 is TGTGCCAGCAGTACGCAGTTGTCAGGTTCCAGCTACACCTTC.

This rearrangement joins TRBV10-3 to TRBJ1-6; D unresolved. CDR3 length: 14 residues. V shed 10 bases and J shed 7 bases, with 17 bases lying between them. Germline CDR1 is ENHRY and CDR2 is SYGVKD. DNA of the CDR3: TGTGCCACCCGAACTTTTGGGGAAAATTCACCCCTCCACTTT. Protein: CATRTFGENSPLHF.

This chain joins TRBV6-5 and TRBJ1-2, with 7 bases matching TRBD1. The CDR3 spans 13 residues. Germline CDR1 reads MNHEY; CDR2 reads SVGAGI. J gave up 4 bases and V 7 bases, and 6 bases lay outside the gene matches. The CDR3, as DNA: TGTGCCAGCATTTCGACAGGGACCTATGGCTACACCTTC. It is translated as CASISTGTYGYTF.